This T cell receptor beta chain was sequenced during a study of blood T cell repertoires in COVID-19. Libraries were prepared by immunoSEQ multiplex PCR; TCRdb keeps only in-frame clonotypes and omits some of them. This table holds roughly 230,000 clones, approximately 83% found once. The CDR3 covers 13 residues. From germline, CDR1 is KGHSH and CDR2 LQKENI. Trimming took off 0 bases at V and 5 bases at J, with 7 bases between the two ends. Regarding this clone: The sample carries other DNA sequences with the same CDR3.

The clonotype comes from a human donor in a cohort sampled during active COVID-19. The sequencing sample was made of peripheral blood. This chain links TRBV18 with TRBJ2-5; D may be TRBD1 (5 bases). The CDR3 reads CASSPPGVETQYF. CDR3 nucleotide sequence: TGTGCCAGCTCACCACCAGGGGTTGAGACCCAGTACTTC.